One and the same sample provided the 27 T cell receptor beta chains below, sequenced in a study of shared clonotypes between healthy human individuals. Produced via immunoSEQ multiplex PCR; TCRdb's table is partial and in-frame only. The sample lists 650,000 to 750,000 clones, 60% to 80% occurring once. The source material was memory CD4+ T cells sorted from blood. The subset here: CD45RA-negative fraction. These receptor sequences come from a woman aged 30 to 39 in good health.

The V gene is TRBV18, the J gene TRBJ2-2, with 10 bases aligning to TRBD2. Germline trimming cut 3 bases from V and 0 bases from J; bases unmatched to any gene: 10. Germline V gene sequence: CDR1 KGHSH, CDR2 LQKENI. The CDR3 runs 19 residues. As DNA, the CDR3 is TGTGCCAGCTCACCTACCCCCCCTAGCGGGAGTACGAACACCGGGGAGCTGTTTTTT. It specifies CASSPTPPSGSTNTGELFF.

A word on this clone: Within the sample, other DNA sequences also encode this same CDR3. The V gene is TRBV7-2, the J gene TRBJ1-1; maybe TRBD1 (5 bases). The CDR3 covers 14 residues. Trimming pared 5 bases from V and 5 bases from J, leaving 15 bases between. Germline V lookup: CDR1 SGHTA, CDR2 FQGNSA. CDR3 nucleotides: TGTGCCAGCAGCCCCGGGGGGGGGTGGACTGAAGCTTTCTTT. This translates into CASSPGGGWTEAFF. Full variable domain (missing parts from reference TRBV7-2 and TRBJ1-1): GAGVSQSPSNKVTEKGKDVELRCDPISGHTALYWYRQSLGQGLEFLIYFQGNSAPDKSGLPSDRFSAERTGGSVSTLTIQRTQQEDSAVYLCASSPGGGWTEAFFGQGTRLTVV.

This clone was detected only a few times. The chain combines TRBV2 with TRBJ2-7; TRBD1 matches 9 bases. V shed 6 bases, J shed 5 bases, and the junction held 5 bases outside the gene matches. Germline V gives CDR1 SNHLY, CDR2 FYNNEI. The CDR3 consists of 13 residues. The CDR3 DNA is TGTGCCAGCAGCAGGGACAGGGCCAACGAGCAGTACTTC. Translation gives CASSRDRANEQYF.

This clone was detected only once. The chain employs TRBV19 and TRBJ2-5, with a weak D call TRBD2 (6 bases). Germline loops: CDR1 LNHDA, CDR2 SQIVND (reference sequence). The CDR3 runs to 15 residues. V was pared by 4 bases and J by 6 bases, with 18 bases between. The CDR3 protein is CASSTLEGGVKTQYF. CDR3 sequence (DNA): TGTGCCAGTAGTACCCTTGAGGGAGGAGTCAAGACCCAGTACTTC.

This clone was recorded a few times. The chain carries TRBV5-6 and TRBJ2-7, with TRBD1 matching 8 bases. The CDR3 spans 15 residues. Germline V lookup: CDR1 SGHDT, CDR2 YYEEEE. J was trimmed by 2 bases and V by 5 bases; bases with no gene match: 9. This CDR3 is CASSNRTGITYEQYF. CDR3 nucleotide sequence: TGTGCCAGCAGTAACCGGACAGGGATCACCTACGAGCAGTACTTC.

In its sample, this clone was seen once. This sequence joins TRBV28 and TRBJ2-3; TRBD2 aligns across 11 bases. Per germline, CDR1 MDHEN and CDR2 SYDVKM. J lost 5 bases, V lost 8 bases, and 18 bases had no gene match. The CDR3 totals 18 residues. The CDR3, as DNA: TGTGCCAGCTCCCATTCCCCGATTCTAGCGGGAGGTGGAGATACGCAGTATTTT. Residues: CASSHSPILAGGGDTQYF.

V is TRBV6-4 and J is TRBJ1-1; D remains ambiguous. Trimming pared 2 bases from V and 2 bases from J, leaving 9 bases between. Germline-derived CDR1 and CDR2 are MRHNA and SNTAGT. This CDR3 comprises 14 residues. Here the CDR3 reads CASSDHYGNTEAFF. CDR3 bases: TGTGCCAGCAGTGACCATTACGGTAACACTGAAGCTTTCTTT.

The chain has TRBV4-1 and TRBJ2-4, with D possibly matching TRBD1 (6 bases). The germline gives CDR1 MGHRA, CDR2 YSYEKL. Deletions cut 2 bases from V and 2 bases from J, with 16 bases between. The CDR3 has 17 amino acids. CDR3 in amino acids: CASSQSRGFEPKNIQYF. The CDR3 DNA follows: TGCGCCAGCAGCCAATCCAGGGGATTCGAGCCCAAAAACATTCAGTACTTC.

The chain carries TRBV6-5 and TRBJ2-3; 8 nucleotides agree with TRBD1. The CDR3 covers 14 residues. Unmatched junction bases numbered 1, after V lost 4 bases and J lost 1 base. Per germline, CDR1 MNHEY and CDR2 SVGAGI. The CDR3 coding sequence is TGTGCCAGCAGTTCCAGGGGGCGCACAGATACGCAGTATTTT. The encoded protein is CASSSRGRTDTQYF.

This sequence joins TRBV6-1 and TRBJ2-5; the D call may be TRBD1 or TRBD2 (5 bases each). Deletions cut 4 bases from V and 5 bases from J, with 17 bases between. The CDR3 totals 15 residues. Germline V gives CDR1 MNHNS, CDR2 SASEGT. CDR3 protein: CASSADLVGDETQYF. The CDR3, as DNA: TGTGCCAGCAGTGCGGACCTAGTGGGGGACGAGACCCAGTACTTC.

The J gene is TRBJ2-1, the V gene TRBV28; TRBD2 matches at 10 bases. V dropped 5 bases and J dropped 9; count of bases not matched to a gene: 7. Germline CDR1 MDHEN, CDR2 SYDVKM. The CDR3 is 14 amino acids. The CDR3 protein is CASSLPSGRGEQFF. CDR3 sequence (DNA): TGTGCCAGCAGTCTGCCTAGCGGGAGAGGTGAGCAGTTCTTC.

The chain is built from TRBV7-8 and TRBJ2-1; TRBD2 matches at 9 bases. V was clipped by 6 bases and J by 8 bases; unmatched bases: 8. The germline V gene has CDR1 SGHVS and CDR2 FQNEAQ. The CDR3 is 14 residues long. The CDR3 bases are TGTGCCAGCAGACTTTTAGCGGGAGTCTATGAGCAGTTCTTC. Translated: CASRLLAGVYEQFF.

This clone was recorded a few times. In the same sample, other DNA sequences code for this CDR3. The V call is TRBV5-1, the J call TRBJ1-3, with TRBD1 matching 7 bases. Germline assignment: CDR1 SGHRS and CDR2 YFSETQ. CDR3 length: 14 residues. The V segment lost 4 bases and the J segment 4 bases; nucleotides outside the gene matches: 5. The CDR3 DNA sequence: TGCGCCAGCAGCCTGGGGACAGCGGGAAACACCATATATTTT. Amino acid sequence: CASSLGTAGNTIYF.

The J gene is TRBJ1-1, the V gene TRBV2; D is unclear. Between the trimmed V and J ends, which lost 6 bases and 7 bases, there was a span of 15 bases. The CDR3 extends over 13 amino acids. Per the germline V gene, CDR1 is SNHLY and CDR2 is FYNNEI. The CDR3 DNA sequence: TGTGCCAGCAGGACGGGTCCTGAAGTTGAAGCTTTCTTT. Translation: CASRTGPEVEAFF.

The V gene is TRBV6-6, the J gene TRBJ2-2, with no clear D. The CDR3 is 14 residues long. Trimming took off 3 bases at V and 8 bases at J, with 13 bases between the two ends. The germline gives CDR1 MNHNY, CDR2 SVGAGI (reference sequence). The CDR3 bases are TGTGCCAGCAGTTATGCTCCGCGTTGGGGGGAGCTGTTTTTT. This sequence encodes CASSYAPRWGELFF.

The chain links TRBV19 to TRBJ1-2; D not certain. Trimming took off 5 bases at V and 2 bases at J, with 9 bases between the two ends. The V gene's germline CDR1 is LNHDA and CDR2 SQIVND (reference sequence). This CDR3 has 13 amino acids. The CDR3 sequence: CASSPAANYGYTF. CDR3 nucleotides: TGTGCCAGTAGTCCCGCGGCCAACTATGGCTACACCTTC. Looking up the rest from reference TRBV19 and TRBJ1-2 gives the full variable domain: DGGITQSPKYLFRKEGQNVTLSCEQNLNHDAMYWYRQDPGQGLRLIYYSQIVNDFQKGDIAEGYSVSREKKESFPLTVTSAQKNPTAFYLCASSPAANYGYTFGSGTRLTVV.

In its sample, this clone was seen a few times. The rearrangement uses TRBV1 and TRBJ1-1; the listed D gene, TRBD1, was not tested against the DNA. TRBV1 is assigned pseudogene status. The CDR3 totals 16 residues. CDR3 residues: CTSSQDHKRTNTEAFF. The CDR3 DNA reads TGCACCAGCAGCCAAGATCACAAACGAACGAACACTGAAGCTTTCTTT.

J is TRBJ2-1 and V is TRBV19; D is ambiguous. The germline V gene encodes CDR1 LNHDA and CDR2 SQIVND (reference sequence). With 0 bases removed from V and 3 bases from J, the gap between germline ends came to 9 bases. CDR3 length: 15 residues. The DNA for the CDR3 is TGTGCCAGTAGTATAGATCATTCCAACTACAATGAGCAGTTCTTC. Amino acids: CASSIDHSNYNEQFF.

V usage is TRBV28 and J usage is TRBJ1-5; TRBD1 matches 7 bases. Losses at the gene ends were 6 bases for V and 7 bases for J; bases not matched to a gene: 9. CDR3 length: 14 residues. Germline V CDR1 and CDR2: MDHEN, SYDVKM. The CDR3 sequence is CASRYRGEGQPQHF. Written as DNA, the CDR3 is TGTGCCAGCAGATACAGGGGAGAAGGACAGCCCCAGCATTTT.

In nucleotides, the CDR3 is TGTGCCAGCAGCCCCCACCTTTTAGGCCCGGCAAAGGGACTCTCTGGAAACACCATATATTTT. Its translation: CASSPHLLGPAKGLSGNTIYF. The chain has TRBV7-6 and TRBJ1-3; possible D gene TRBD1, 5 bases. From germline, CDR1 is SGHVS and CDR2 FNYEAQ. The CDR3 runs to 21 residues. Trimming removed 5 bases from V and 0 bases from J, with 29 bases in between.

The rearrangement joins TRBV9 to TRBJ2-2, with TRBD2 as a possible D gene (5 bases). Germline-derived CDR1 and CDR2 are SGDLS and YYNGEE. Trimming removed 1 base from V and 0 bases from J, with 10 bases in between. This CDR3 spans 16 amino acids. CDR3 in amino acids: CASSVNEGSNTGELFF. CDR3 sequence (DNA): TGTGCCAGCAGCGTAAATGAGGGTTCGAACACCGGGGAGCTGTTTTTT.

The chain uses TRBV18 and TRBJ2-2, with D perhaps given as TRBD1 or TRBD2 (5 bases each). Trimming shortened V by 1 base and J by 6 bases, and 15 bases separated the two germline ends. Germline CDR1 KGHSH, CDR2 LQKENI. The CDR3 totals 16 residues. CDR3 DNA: TGTGCCAGCTCACCACTGCGCAGGGACGGCGCCGGGGAGCTGTTTTTT. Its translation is CASSPLRRDGAGELFF. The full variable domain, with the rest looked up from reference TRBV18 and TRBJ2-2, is NAGVMQNPRHLVRRRGQEARLRCSPMKGHSHVYWYRQLPEEGLKFMVYLQKENIIDESGMPKERFSAEFPKEGPSILRIQQVVRGDSAAYFCASSPLRRDGAGELFFGEGSRLTVL.

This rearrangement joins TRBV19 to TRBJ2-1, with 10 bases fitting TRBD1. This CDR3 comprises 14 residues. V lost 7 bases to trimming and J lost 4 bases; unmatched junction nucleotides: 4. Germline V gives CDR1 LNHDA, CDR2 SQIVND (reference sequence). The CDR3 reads CASTGTGVYNEQFF. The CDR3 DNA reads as TGTGCCAGTACCGGGACAGGGGTTTACAATGAGCAGTTCTTC. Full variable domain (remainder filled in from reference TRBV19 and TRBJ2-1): DGGITQSPKYLFRKEGQNVTLSCEQNLNHDAMYWYRQDPGQGLRLIYYSQIVNDFQKGDIAEGYSVSREKKESFPLTVTSAQKNPTAFYLCASTGTGVYNEQFFGPGTRLTVL.

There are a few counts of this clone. DNA of the CDR3: TGTGCCAGTAGTCACCGCAGGGCTGGAAACACCATATATTTT. This gives the protein CASSHRRAGNTIYF. The chain joins TRBV19 to TRBJ1-3; a weak D match, TRBD1 (5 bases). The germline V gene encodes CDR1 LNHDA and CDR2 SQIVND (reference sequence). The CDR3 loop spans 14 amino acids. V lost 5 bases to trimming and J lost 2 bases, with 10 bases between them.

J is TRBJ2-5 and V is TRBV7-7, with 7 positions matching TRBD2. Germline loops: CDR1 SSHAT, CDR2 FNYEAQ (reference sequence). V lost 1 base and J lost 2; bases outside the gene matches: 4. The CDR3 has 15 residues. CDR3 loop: CASSLGGRVQETQYF. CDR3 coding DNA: TGTGCCAGCAGCTTAGGCGGGAGAGTACAAGAGACCCAGTACTTC.

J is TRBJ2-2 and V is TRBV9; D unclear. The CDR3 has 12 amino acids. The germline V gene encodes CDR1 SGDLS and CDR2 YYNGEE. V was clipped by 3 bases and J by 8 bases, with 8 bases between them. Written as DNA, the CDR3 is TGTGCCAGCAGCGCTAAATTGGGGGAGCTGTTTTTT. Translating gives CASSAKLGELFF.

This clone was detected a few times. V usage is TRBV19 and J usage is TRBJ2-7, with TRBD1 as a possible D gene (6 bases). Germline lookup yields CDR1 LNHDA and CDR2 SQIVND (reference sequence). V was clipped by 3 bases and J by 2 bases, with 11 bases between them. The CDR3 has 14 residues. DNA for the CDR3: TGTGCCAGTAGTATTGGGGGCGGAGCCTACGAGCAGTACTTC. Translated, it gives CASSIGGGAYEQYF. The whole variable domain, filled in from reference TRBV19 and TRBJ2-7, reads DGGITQSPKYLFRKEGQNVTLSCEQNLNHDAMYWYRQDPGQGLRLIYYSQIVNDFQKGDIAEGYSVSREKKESFPLTVTSAQKNPTAFYLCASSIGGGAYEQYFGPGTRLTVT.